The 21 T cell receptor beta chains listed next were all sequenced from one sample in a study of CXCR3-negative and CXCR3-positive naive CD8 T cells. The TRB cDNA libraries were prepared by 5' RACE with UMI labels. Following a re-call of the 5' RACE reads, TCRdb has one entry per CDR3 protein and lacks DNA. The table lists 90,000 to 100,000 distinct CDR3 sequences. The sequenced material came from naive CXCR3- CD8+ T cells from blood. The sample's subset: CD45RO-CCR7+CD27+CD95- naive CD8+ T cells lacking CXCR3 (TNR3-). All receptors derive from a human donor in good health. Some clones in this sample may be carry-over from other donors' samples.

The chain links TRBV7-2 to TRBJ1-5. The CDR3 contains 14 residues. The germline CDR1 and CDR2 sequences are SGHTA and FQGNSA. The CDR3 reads CASSLAPVGQPQHF. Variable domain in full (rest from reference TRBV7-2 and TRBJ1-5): GAGVSQSPSNKVTEKGKDVELRCDPISGHTALYWYRQSLGQGLEFLIYFQGNSAPDKSGLPSDRFSAERTGGSVSTLTIQRTQQEDSAVYLCASSLAPVGQPQHFGDGTRLSIL.

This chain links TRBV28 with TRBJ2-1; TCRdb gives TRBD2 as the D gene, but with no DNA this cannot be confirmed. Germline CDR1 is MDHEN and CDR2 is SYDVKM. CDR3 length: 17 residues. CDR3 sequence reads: CASSLKAGGPAYNEQFF.

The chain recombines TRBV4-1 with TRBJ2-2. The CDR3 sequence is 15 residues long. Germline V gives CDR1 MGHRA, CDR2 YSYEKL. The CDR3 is CASSHDWTNTGELFF.

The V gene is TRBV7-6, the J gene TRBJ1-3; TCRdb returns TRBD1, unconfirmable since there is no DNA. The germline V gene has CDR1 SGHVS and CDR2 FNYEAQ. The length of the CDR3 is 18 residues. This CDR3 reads CASSFLTGSPFSGNTIYF.

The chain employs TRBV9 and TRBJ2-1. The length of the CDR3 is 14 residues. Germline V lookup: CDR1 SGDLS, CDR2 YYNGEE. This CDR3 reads CASSAREVLNEQFF.

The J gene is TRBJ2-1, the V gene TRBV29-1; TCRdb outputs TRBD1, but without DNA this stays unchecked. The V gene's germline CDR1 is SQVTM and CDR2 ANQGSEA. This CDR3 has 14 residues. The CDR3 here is CSVPGQAVYNEQFF.

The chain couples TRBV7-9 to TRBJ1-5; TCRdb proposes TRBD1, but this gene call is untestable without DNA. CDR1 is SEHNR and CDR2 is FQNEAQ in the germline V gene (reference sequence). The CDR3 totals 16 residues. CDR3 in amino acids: CASSLHWGQGHQPQHF.

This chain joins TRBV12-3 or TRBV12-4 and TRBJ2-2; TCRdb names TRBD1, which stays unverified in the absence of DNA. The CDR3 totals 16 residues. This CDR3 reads CASRLAGGPGAGELFF.

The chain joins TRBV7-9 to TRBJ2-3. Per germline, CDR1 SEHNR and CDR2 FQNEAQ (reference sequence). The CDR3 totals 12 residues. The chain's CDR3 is CASSSSGDTQYF.

CDR3 region: CASSLESPYEQYF. The V gene is TRBV7-9, the J gene TRBJ2-7; TCRdb's D call of TRBD2 is untestable without DNA. The CDR3 spans 13 residues. Germline CDR1 reads SEHNR; CDR2 reads FQNEAQ (reference sequence). The full variable domain, its missing parts supplied by reference TRBV7-9 and TRBJ2-7, is DTGVSQNPRHKITKRGQNVTFRCDPISEHNRLYWYRQTLGQGPEFLTYFQNEAQLEKSRLLSDRFSAERPKGSFSTLEIQRTEQGDSAMYLCASSLESPYEQYFGPGTRLTVT.

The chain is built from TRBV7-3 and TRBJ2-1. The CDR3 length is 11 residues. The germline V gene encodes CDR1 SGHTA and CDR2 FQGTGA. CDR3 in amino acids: CASSSSHEQFF.

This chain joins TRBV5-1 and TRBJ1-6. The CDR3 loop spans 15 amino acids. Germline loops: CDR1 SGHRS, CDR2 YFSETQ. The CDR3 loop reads CASSLAGGENSPLHF. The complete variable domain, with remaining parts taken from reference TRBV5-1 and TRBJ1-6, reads KAGVTQTPRYLIKTRGQQVTLSCSPISGHRSVSWYQQTPGQGLQFLFEYFSETQRNKGNFPGRFSGRQFSNSRSEMNVSTLELGDSALYLCASSLAGGENSPLHFGNGTRLTVT.

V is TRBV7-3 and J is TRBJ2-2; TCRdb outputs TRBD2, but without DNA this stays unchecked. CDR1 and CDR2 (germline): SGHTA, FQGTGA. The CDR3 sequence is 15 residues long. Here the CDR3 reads CASSLTGGRTGELFF.

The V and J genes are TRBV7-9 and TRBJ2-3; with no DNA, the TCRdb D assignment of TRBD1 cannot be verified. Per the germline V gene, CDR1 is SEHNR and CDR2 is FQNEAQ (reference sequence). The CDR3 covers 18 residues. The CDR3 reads CASSRNIDRGGDTDTQYF.

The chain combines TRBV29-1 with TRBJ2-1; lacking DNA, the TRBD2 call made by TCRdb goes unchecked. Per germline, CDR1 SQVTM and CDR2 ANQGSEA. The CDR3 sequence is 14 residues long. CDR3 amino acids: CSVELAGGLGEQFF.

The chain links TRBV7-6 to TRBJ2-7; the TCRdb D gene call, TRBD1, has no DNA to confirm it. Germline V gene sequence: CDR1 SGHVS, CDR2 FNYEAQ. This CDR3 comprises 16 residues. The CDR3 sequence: CASSADRQGRGYEQYF. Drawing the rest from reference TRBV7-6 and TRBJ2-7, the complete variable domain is GAGVSQSPRYKVTKRGQDVALRCDPISGHVSLYWYRQALGQGPEFLTYFNYEAQQDKSGLPNDRFSAERPEGSISTLTIQRTEQRDSAMYRCASSADRQGRGYEQYFGPGTRLTVT.

CDR3 region: CASSRPGLGSYEQYF. The chain links TRBV28 to TRBJ2-7; TCRdb outputs TRBD2, but without DNA this stays unchecked. The CDR3 length is 15 residues. CDR1 is MDHEN, CDR2 SYDVKM, per germline. The full variable domain, in which reference TRBV28 and TRBJ2-7 provide the parts outside the CDR3, is DVKVTQSSRYLVKRTGEKVFLECVQDMDHENMFWYRQDPGLGLRLIYFSYDVKMKEKGDIPEGYSVSREKKERFSLILESASTNQTSMYLCASSRPGLGSYEQYFGPGTRLTVT.

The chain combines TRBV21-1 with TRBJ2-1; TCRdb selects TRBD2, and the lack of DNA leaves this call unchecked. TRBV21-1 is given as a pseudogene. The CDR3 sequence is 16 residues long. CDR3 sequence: CASIKADGLHKGEQFF.

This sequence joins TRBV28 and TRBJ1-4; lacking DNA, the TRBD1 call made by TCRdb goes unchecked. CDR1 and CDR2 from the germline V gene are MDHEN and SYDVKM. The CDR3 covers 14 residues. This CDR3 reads CASRYQGRGEKLFF.

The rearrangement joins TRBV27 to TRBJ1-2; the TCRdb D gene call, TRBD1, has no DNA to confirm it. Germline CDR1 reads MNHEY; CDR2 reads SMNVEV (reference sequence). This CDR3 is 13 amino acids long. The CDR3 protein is CASKQGLRYGYTF.

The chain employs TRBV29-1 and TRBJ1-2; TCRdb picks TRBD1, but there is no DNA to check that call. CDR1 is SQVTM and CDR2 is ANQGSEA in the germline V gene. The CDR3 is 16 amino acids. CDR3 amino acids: CSVEVIEGVQGYGYTF.